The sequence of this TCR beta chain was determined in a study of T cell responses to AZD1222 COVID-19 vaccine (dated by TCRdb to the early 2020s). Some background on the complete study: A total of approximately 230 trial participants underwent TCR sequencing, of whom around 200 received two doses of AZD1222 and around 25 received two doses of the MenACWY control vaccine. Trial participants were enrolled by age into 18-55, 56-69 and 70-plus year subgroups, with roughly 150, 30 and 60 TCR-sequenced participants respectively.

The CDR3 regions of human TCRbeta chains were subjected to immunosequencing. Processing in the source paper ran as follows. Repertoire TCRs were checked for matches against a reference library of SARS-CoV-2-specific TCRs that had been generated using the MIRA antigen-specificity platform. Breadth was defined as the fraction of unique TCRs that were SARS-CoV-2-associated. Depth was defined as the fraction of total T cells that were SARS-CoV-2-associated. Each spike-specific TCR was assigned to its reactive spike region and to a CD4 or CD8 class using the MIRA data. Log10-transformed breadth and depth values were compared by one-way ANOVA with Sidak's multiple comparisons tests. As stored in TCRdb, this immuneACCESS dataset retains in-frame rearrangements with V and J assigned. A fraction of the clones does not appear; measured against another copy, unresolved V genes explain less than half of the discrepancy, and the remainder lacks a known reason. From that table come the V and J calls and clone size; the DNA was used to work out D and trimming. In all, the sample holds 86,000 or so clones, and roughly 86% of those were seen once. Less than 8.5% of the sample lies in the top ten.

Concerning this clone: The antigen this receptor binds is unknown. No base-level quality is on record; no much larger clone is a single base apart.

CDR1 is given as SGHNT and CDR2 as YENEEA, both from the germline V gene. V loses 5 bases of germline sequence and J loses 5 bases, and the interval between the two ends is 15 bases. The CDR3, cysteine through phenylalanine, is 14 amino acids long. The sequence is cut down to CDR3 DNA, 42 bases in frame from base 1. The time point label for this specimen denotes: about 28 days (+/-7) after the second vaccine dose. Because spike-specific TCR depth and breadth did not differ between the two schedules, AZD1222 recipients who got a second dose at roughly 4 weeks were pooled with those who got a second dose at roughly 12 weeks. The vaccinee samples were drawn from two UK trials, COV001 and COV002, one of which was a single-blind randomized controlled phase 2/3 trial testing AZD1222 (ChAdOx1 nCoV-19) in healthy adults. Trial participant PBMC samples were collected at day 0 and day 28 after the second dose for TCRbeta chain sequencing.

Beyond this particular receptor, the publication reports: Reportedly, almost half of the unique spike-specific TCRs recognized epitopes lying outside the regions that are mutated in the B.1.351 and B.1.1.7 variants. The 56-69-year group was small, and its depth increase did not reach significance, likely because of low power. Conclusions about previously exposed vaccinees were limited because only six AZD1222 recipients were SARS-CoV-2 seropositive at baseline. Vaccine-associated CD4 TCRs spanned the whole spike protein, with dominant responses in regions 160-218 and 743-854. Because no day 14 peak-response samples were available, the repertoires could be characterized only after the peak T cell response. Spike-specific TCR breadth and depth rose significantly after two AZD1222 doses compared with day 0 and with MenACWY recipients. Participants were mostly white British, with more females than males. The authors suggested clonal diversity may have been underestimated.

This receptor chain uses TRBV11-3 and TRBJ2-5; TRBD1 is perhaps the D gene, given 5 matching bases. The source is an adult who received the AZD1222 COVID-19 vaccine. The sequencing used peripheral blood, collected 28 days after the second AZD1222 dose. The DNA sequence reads TGTGCCAGCAGCCGAGAGGCAGGGTGGGAGACCCAGTACTTC. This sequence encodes CASSREAGWETQYF.